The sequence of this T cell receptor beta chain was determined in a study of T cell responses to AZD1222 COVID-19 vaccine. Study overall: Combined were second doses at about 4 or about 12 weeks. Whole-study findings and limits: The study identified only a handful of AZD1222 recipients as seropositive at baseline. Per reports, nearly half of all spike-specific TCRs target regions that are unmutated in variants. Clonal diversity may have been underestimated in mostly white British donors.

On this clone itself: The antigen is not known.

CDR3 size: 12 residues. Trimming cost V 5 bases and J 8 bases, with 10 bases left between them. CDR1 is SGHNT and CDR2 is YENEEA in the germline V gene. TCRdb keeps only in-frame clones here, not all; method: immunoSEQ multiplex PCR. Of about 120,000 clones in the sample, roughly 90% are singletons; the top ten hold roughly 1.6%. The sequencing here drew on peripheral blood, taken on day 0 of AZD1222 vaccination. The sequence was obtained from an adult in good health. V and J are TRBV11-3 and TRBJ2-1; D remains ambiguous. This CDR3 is CASSPTGHEQFF. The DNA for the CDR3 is TGTGCCAGCAGCCCCACGGGCCATGAGCAGTTCTTC.